This TCR beta chain was sequenced for a study of blood T cell repertoires in COVID-19. Turning to the study itself: Sources were T cells, B-cell-depleted T cells, or PBMCs; the material itself was cDNA or gDNA.

After removal of 4 bases from V and 5 bases from J, the junction contained 5 bases not matched to a gene. The CDR3 covers 15 residues. The germline gives CDR1 MNHEY, CDR2 SVGAGI. Methods used by the authors: The assay estimated nucleated cells by amplifying reference gene primers. The assay was immunoSEQ multiplex PCR, and TCRdb's table has in-frame clones only and misses some. V and J calls and clone size are given by that table; D and trimming were obtained from the DNA. The table includes 75,000 to 95,000 clones, 87% detected once. This clone was seen a single time. The rearrangement uses TRBV6-5 and TRBJ1-5; 10 bases are a match to TRBD1. Input material: peripheral blood. This TCR was sampled from a man aged 55 to 69 with acute or convalescent COVID-19. This chain's CDR3 is CASSFRDRGDQPQHF. The CDR3 DNA reads TGTGCCAGCAGTTTCCGGGACAGGGGAGATCAGCCCCAGCATTTT.